This entry describes one T cell receptor (beta chain). The germline V gene has CDR1 LNHDA and CDR2 SQIVND (reference sequence). V was trimmed by 3 bases and J by 0 bases, leaving 6 bases between them. This CDR3 region has 13 residues. This sample stems from a study of long-term antiretroviral therapy in people with HIV. Sequencing relied on immunoSEQ assay v3.0, run at survey level. Generated by immunoSEQ multiplex PCR, the TCRdb table keeps only in-frame clones and is missing some. The data hold around 29,000 clones, with 95% observed a single time. This clonotype was obtained from a man younger than 40 with HIV. The sequences come from unsorted PBMCs, collected 5.3 years after starting antiretroviral therapy. The rearrangement links TRBV19 to TRBJ2-7, with D unclear. The CDR3 spells CASSMGISYEQYF. CDR3 bases: TGTGCCAGTAGTATGGGCATCTCCTACGAGCAGTACTTC.